The rows below give T cell receptor beta chains drawn from one sample of a study of monozygotic twins with inflammatory bowel disease. TCRdb reprocessed the 5' RACE reads and reports one entry per CDR3 protein, with no DNA. Here the sample table reports about 380,000 distinct CDR3 sequences. Sequencing was carried out using blood. These receptors were collected from a human donor with ulcerative colitis or Crohn's disease, or a healthy co-twin of an affected twin (not recorded which). The CDR3 runs from the conserved cysteine through the conserved F or W.

j_call v_call cdr3_length cdr3_aa
TRBJ2-3 TRBV7-3 17 CASSPQAGQGSTDTQYF
TRBJ2-7 TRBV10-3 14 CAISDSNRGHEQYF
TRBJ2-5 TRBV7-2 14 CASSSGQGGETQYF
TRBJ2-5 TRBV12-3/TRBV12-4 12 CASGEARETQYF
TRBJ2-7 TRBV2 12 CASREDSYEQYF
TRBJ1-6 TRBV14 15 CASSQNRGSGSPLHF
TRBJ2-3 TRBV2 15 CASSRAVDGGDTQYF
TRBJ2-7 TRBV18 15 CASSPPGLAGYEQYF
TRBJ2-1 TRBV5-6 15 CASSRNGRVINEQFF
TRBJ1-4 TRBV5-1 14 CASSRGVNNEKLFF
TRBJ2-7 TRBV5-6 14 CASSFITGAATQYF
TRBJ2-1 TRBV27 14 CASSFGGDYNEQFF
TRBJ2-3 TRBV7-2 14 CASSLETYTDTQYF
TRBJ2-1 TRBV20-1 12 CSAQGPGGGQFF
TRBJ2-2 TRBV6-1 16 CASKDNRGRDTGELFF
TRBJ2-7 TRBV10-3 14 CAISDPGHTYEQYF
TRBJ2-1 TRBV6-1 16 CASSKPRDSPYNEQFF
TRBJ1-1 TRBV7-8 17 CASSSGPGGVLGTEAFF
TRBJ1-4 TRBV7-9 15 CASSTASGRNEKLFF
TRBJ2-7 TRBV18 14 CASSPQGSGYEQYF
TRBJ2-3 TRBV20-1 14 CSADAGDSTDTQYF
TRBJ1-5 TRBV19 14 CASTAQGASQPQHF
TRBJ1-5 TRBV27 14 CASSLTGVNQPQHF
TRBJ2-7 TRBV5-1 14 CASKKGTGGGEQYF
TRBJ2-5 TRBV11-2 18 CASSHPGGAGETKETQYF
TRBJ1-5 TRBV12-3/TRBV12-4 17 CASSAGTGKYSNQPQHF
TRBJ2-3 TRBV20-1 13 CSQRGRETDTQYF
TRBJ2-2 TRBV11-2 18 CASSPQSPASGGAGELFF
TRBJ2-2 TRBV5-1 15 CASSSGTANTGELFF
TRBJ2-6 TRBV28 17 CASSYGDLVTGANVLTF
TRBJ1-6 TRBV7-2 16 CASSLVLGVWNSPLHF
TRBJ1-1 TRBV12-3/TRBV12-4 16 CASSSLGRGVGTEAFF
TRBJ1-5 TRBV4-1 14 CASSSYGSNQPQHF
TRBJ2-3 TRBV7-3 16 CASSSPSGRGEDTQYF
TRBJ2-1 TRBV7-3 14 CASSSGGISNEQFF
TRBJ2-7 TRBV11-2 12 CASSRQSPEQYF
TRBJ1-6 TRBV20-1 13 CSAAAGVGSPLHF
TRBJ2-4 TRBV11-2 14 CASSLGQGLNIQYF
TRBJ1-1 TRBV4-1 12 CASSHRQGEAFF
TRBJ1-4 TRBV12-5 17 CASGLEYRGMTNEKLFF
TRBJ1-1 TRBV12-3/TRBV12-4 14 CASSLRRGGTEAFF
TRBJ1-2 TRBV5-5 15 CASSFPPEVNYGYAF
TRBJ1-5 TRBV25-1 18 CASSATGTGGFGNQPQHF
TRBJ2-1 TRBV7-2 15 CASILTRGLYNEQFF
TRBJ1-1 TRBV10-3 13 CAIRTGGPTEAFF
TRBJ2-2 TRBV7-7 15 CASSLERGVAGELFF
TRBJ2-4 TRBV12-3/TRBV12-4 15 CASSPRRVAKNIQYF
TRBJ2-7 TRBV18 14 CASSGLADPYEQYF
TRBJ1-3 TRBV7-2 15 CASSSYQETGNTIYF
TRBJ2-5 TRBV6-1 15 CASGLAGGSAETQYF
TRBJ2-3 TRBV7-9 15 CASSGGTGRRHTQYF
TRBJ2-1 TRBV29-1 13 CSVVGGAYNEQFF
TRBJ2-5 TRBV18 13 CASSPPPLETQYF
TRBJ1-2 TRBV3-1 12 CATKGDNYGYTF
TRBJ2-7 TRBV19 13 CASSSQRRGEQYF
TRBJ2-7 TRBV5-6 14 CASSLVDRAYEQYF
TRBJ2-4 TRBV30 18 CAWSPRTGGPQAKNIQYF
TRBJ1-3 TRBV7-9 15 CASSRDTLALDTIYF
TRBJ2-5 TRBV6-1 17 CASSPETSGGEKETQYF